These 26 T cell receptor beta chains were sequenced from one sample in a study of blood T cell repertoires in COVID-19. Here immunoSEQ multiplex PCR was the method, and the copy in TCRdb shows in-frame clones only, minus some. The table lists some 340,000 clones, roughly nine tenths of them singletons. The sequenced sample was PBMCs or T cells enriched from blood (not recorded which). The receptors here all came from a woman in her twenties or thirties who had been exposed to COVID-19.

The chain employs TRBV16 and TRBJ2-3; TRBD1 aligns across 11 bases. V shed 3 bases, J shed 3 bases, and the junction held 8 bases outside the gene matches. CDR3 length: 17 residues. The germline gives CDR1 KGHSY, CDR2 FQNENV. The DNA of the CDR3 is TGTGCCAGCAGCCAGATACCGGGACAGGGGGTTACAGATACGCAGTATTTT. Translation gives CASSQIPGQGVTDTQYF.

This chain links TRBV19 with TRBJ1-2; TRBD1 agrees at 10 bases. This CDR3 is built from 15 residues. After removal of 3 bases from V and 4 bases from J, the junction contained 5 bases not matched to a gene. The germline V gene has CDR1 LNHDA and CDR2 SQIVND (reference sequence). CDR3 sequence (DNA): TGTGCCAGTAGTATGGCGGACAGGGGGTTCTATGGCTACACCTTC. Translated: CASSMADRGFYGYTF.

This chain links TRBV19 with TRBJ2-2, with 10 bases aligning to TRBD1. The ends lost 6 bases at V and 6 bases at J; junction bases unmatched: 7. The CDR3 extends over 15 amino acids. Looked up from germline, CDR1 is LNHDA and CDR2 is SQIVND (reference sequence). This CDR3 reads CASRGTGASPGELFF. CDR3 bases: TGTGCCAGTAGGGGGACAGGGGCCTCTCCCGGGGAGCTGTTTTTT.

This chain connects TRBV12-3 or TRBV12-4 to TRBJ2-1; 8 bases agree with TRBD2. V shed 4 bases, J shed 8 bases, and the junction held 4 bases outside the gene matches. The CDR3 totals 13 residues. The CDR3, as DNA: TGTGCCAGCAGTTGGACTAGCACCCATGAGCAGTTCTTC. Translating it yields CASSWTSTHEQFF.

This rearrangement joins TRBV6-4 to TRBJ1-6; D unresolved. The V gene's germline CDR1 is MRHNA and CDR2 SNTAGT. This CDR3 region has 15 residues. V was pared by 0 bases and J by 7 bases, with 10 bases between. CDR3 coding DNA: TGTGCCAGCAGTGACTCGACGCAGGCCAATTCACCCCTCCACTTT. It translates to CASSDSTQANSPLHF.

The chain is built from TRBV10-3 and TRBJ2-1; 13 nucleotides match TRBD2. Germline lookup yields CDR1 ENHRY and CDR2 SYGVKD. The CDR3 extends over 15 amino acids. V lost 6 bases to trimming and J lost 8 bases; unmatched junction nucleotides: 7. CDR3 amino acids: CAIRNSLAGGDEQFF. In DNA, the CDR3 is TGTGCCATCAGAAACTCACTAGCGGGGGGGGATGAGCAGTTCTTC.

This clone occurred once. The chain carries TRBV5-4 and TRBJ1-2; D is possibly TRBD1 (5 bases). Germline loops: CDR1 SGHNT, CDR2 YYREEE (reference sequence). The CDR3 covers 15 residues. Trimming took off 3 bases at V and 0 bases at J, with 12 bases between the two ends. The DNA of the CDR3 is TGTGCCAGCAGCTCTCCCGACAGCGCTAACTATGGCTACACCTTC. This gives the protein CASSSPDSANYGYTF. The full variable domain, its missing parts supplied by reference TRBV5-4 and TRBJ1-2, is ETGVTQSPTHLIKTRGQQVTLRCSSQSGHNTVSWYQQALGQGPQFIFQYYREEENGRGNFPPRFSGLQFPNYSSELNVNALELDDSALYLCASSSPDSANYGYTFGSGTRLTVV.

DNA for the CDR3: TGTGCCAGCAGTGTGCTGGGGAGGACCAAAAACATTCAGTACTTC. Translated, it gives CASSVLGRTKNIQYF. V gene TRBV2 combines with J gene TRBJ2-4; possibly TRBD2 for D (6 bases). Germline CDR1 and CDR2: SNHLY and FYNNEI. The V end was cut by 4 bases, the J end by 2 bases, with 12 bases between. The CDR3 is 15 residues long.

The CDR3 region is CATSDSRDSKPQHF. CDR3 nucleotide sequence: TGTGCCACCAGTGATTCAAGGGACAGTAAGCCCCAGCATTTT. The V call is TRBV24-1, the J call TRBJ1-5; 7 bases match TRBD1. The CDR3 loop spans 14 amino acids. Looked up from germline, CDR1 is KGHDR and CDR2 is SFDVKD. The ends lost 2 bases at V and 8 bases at J; junction bases unmatched: 5.

This clone appeared a single time. The genes are TRBV7-9 and TRBJ1-1, with D uncertain. In germline, CDR1 is SEHNR, CDR2 FQNEAQ (reference sequence). The length of the CDR3 is 12 residues. Trimming pared 5 bases from V and 11 bases from J, leaving 15 bases between. CDR3 DNA: TGTGCCAGCAGCCCTATCGGGCGAGGGGCTTTCTTT. This encodes CASSPIGRGAFF.

This rearrangement joins TRBV5-5 to TRBJ1-5; 9 nucleotides line up with TRBD1. V was pared by 3 bases and J by 1 base, with 2 bases of the junction left unmatched. CDR1 is SGHKS, CDR2 YYEKEE, per germline (reference sequence). This CDR3 has 15 amino acids. CDR3 protein: CASSWGQGSNQPQHF. In nucleotides, the CDR3 is TGTGCCAGCAGCTGGGGACAGGGAAGCAATCAGCCCCAGCATTTT.

The CDR3: CSVAGPGANVLTF. In DNA, the CDR3 is TGCAGCGTTGCAGGGCCTGGGGCCAACGTCCTGACTTTC. The genes are TRBV29-1 and TRBJ2-6; D may be TRBD1 (5 bases). The CDR3 spans 13 residues. CDR1 is SQVTM and CDR2 is ANQGSEA in the germline V gene. Trimming removed 4 bases from V and 2 bases from J, with 6 bases in between.

CDR3 residues: CSVTDSNTEAFF. The CDR3 DNA reads as TGCAGCGTTACGGACAGTAACACTGAAGCTTTCTTT. The chain links TRBV29-1 to TRBJ1-1; D may be TRBD1 (6 bases). Germline loops: CDR1 SQVTM, CDR2 ANQGSEA. The CDR3 consists of 12 residues. V was trimmed by 5 bases and J by 2 bases, leaving 9 bases between them. Combining the CDR3 with reference TRBV29-1 and TRBJ1-1 gives the whole variable domain SAVISQKPSRDICQRGTSLTIQCQVDSQVTMMFWYRQQPGQSLTLIATANQGSEATYESGFVIDKFPISRPNLTFSTLTVSNMSPEDSSIYLCSVTDSNTEAFFGQGTRLTVV.

This chain links TRBV5-1 with TRBJ1-4; 10 bases are shared with TRBD1. The CDR3 is 15 amino acids. V lost 2 bases, J lost 8 bases, and 6 bases stayed unmatched. Germline V gene data show CDR1 as SGHRS and CDR2 as YFSETQ. The CDR3 protein is CASSFSGTGEEKLFF. The CDR3 DNA reads TGCGCCAGCAGCTTCAGTGGGACAGGGGAGGAAAAACTGTTTTTT.

The chain links TRBV9 to TRBJ2-1; 11 nucleotides line up with TRBD2. Germline CDR1 and CDR2: SGDLS and YYNGEE. J lost 8 bases, V lost 2 bases, and 12 bases had no gene match. The CDR3 is 17 residues long. CDR3 in amino acids: CASSVPKGSGGVDEQFF. CDR3 DNA: TGTGCCAGCAGCGTTCCCAAGGGTAGCGGGGGGGTCGATGAGCAGTTCTTC.

The rearrangement joins TRBV12-3 or TRBV12-4 to TRBJ1-2; the match to TRBD1 covers 9 bases. The CDR3 spans 13 residues. V lost 3 bases, J lost 5 bases, and 1 base stayed unmatched. CDR3 region: CASSFDRGYGYTF. CDR3 nucleotide sequence: TGTGCCAGCAGTTTTGACAGGGGGTATGGCTACACCTTC.

The chain recombines TRBV5-1 with TRBJ1-1, with D perhaps TRBD1 (5 bases). V lost 0 bases to trimming and J lost 6 bases, with 12 bases between them. Germline assignment: CDR1 SGHRS and CDR2 YFSETQ. The CDR3 consists of 14 residues. CDR3 in DNA: TGCGCCAGCAGCTTGGCAGACAGAAGGGCTGAAGCTTTCTTT. Its protein product is CASSLADRRAEAFF. The complete variable domain, with remaining parts taken from reference TRBV5-1 and TRBJ1-1, reads KAGVTQTPRYLIKTRGQQVTLSCSPISGHRSVSWYQQTPGQGLQFLFEYFSETQRNKGNFPGRFSGRQFSNSRSEMNVSTLELGDSALYLCASSLADRRAEAFFGQGTRLTVV.

V usage is TRBV3-1 (or the pseudogene TRBV3-2) and J usage is TRBJ2-7; 9 bases are shared with TRBD2. Germline V gives CDR1 LGHDT, CDR2 YNNKEL (reference sequence). The CDR3 is made up of 14 amino acids. The J segment lost 4 bases and the V segment lost 4 bases, leaving 5 bases of the junction unmatched. The CDR3 coding sequence is TGTGCCAGCAGCCGTGGCGGGGGGGAGTACGAGCAGTACTTC. Its protein product is CASSRGGGEYEQYF.

The chain uses TRBV6-5 and TRBJ2-7, with D perhaps TRBD2 (5 bases). Trimming shortened V by 4 bases and J by 8 bases, and 9 bases separated the two germline ends. There are 11 residues in the CDR3. Germline CDR1 reads MNHEY; CDR2 reads SVGAGI. CDR3 DNA sequence: TGTGCCAGCAGTTCCGGCGGGCAGCAGTACTTC. Amino acid sequence: CASSSGGQQYF.

The V gene is TRBV5-4, the J gene TRBJ1-2; D unclear. The CDR3 length is 14 residues. With 1 base removed from V and 4 bases from J, the gap between germline ends came to 11 bases. From germline, CDR1 is SGHNT and CDR2 YYREEE (reference sequence). This chain's CDR3 is CASSLLEGGYGYTF. In DNA, the CDR3 is TGTGCCAGCAGCTTGCTAGAGGGTGGCTATGGCTACACCTTC. Complete variable domain (other parts from reference TRBV5-4 and TRBJ1-2): ETGVTQSPTHLIKTRGQQVTLRCSSQSGHNTVSWYQQALGQGPQFIFQYYREEENGRGNFPPRFSGLQFPNYSSELNVNALELDDSALYLCASSLLEGGYGYTFGSGTRLTVV.

This clone was found once. The V gene is TRBV4-2, the J gene TRBJ1-5; D is undetermined. Trimming cost V 4 bases and J 4 bases, with 8 bases left between them. The V gene's germline CDR1 is LGHNA and CDR2 YNFKEQ. CDR3 size: 13 residues. In nucleotides, the CDR3 is TGTGCCAGCAGCCGAGAGAGGAATCAGCCCCAGCATTTT. This translates into CASSRERNQPQHF.

The genes are TRBV7-3 and TRBJ2-2; D may be TRBD1 (5 bases). V was trimmed by 1 base and J by 7 bases, leaving 22 bases between them. The CDR3 spans 18 residues. In germline, CDR1 is SGHTA, CDR2 FQGTGA. CDR3 in amino acids: CASSLKVWQGIGGGELFF. The CDR3 coding sequence is TGTGCCAGCAGCTTAAAGGTCTGGCAGGGAATTGGCGGCGGGGAGCTGTTTTTT.

The gene calls are TRBV5-1 and TRBJ1-2; TRBD1 is a possible D gene (5 bases). The length of the CDR3 is 15 residues. Trimming cost V 3 bases and J 4 bases, with 16 bases left between them. The germline gives CDR1 SGHRS, CDR2 YFSETQ. Written as DNA, the CDR3 is TGCGCCAGCAGCTCCGCGTCAGGGTTTGGCTATGGCTACACCTTC. Translated: CASSSASGFGYGYTF.

The chain uses TRBV3-1 (or the pseudogene TRBV3-2) and TRBJ1-1; the match to TRBD1 covers 8 bases. CDR1 LGHDT and CDR2 YNNKEL come from the germline V gene (reference sequence). The CDR3 extends over 13 amino acids. Trimming took 6 bases from V and 4 from J; bases not matched to a gene: 4. The CDR3 is CASSLQGVTEAFF. In DNA form, the CDR3 reads TGTGCCAGCAGTCTACAGGGGGTCACTGAAGCTTTCTTT.

This clone occurred a few times. The V call is TRBV7-9, the J call TRBJ1-2, with TRBD1 as a possible D gene (5 bases). Trimming removed 6 bases from V and 5 bases from J, with 13 bases in between. The CDR3 consists of 13 residues. Germline V gene sequence: CDR1 SEHNR, CDR2 FQNEAQ (reference sequence). CDR3 DNA sequence: TGTGCCAGCAGTCCAGGGTTCGATTATGGCTACACCTTC. This encodes CASSPGFDYGYTF.

This clone has more than one count but fewer than ten. The rearrangement uses TRBV3-1 (or the pseudogene TRBV3-2) and TRBJ1-5, with a weak D call TRBD1 (5 bases). CDR1 is LGHDT, CDR2 YNNKEL, per germline (reference sequence). This CDR3 region has 14 residues. V lost 1 base, J lost 7 bases, and 11 bases lay in between. The CDR3 protein is CASSQAGQGQPQHF. CDR3 nucleotide sequence: TGTGCCAGCAGCCAAGCAGGGCAGGGCCAGCCCCAGCATTTT.